This TCR beta chain emerged from a study of cytomegalovirus exposure and HLA in healthy donors (dated by TCRdb to the late 2010s). About the study as a whole: An earlier analysis of fewer than 750 of the donors reported around 280 Gb of sequence data and 117 million unique TCR beta sequences obtained from about 170 million T cells. All discovery cohort repertoires had been generated using a single sequencing platform. The number of donors typed differed by locus, with roughly 629-640 for A, B, C, DRB1 and DQB1, around 500 for DQA1, over 600 for DPA1, and roughly 450 for DPB1. In addition to the first cohort of 666 subjects, a separate validation cohort of around 110 different subjects was used. Among some 400 genotyped donors of the cohort, an average of around 240,000 unique TCR beta nucleotide sequences was sequenced per donor, of which about 18% were non-productive. To predict cytomegalovirus infection status, the study brought together high-throughput TCR immunosequencing, statistical association of individual TCRs with disease status, and machine learning. Rather than drawing on any new phenotypic data, the later analysis identified candidate immune exposures from TCR beta sequences and the way those sequences occurred across donors. Roughly 300 gigabases of sequencing data and around 80 million unique TCR sequences made up an early release that covered some 640 HLA-typed donors. Of the 350 to 450 genotyped donors, about 80% fell in the genetic ancestry cluster associated with self-reported Caucasian donors. The study aimed to test whether cataloging public T cell receptors could reveal signatures of past pathogen exposure. The study profiled the T cell repertoires of 550 to 700 subjects by immunosequencing and related them to cytomegalovirus serostatus. A later genetic analysis used genome-wide SNP genotypes for about 60% of the roughly 700 donors, treating that subset as a discovery cohort. To decide whether each TCR beta V gene segment behaved as functional or pseudogenic, an earlier analysis of approximately 620 of the donors relied on high-throughput TCR beta sequencing. Because of strong linkage in the cohort, five DR-DQ haplotypes were treated as single units for association and clustering. HLA typing covered class I and class II loci at four-digit resolution. Donor age, sex, ethnicity and CMV serostatus were compiled alongside the repertoire data. A later analysis re-analyzed previously published TCR beta repertoires from 666 donors and added high-resolution HLA genotyping to study TCR occurrence patterns. Study-wide conclusions, independent of this receptor: According to a later analysis, most CMV-associated TCR beta chains appeared to be HLA-restricted, and the HLA associations seemed to be driven largely by CMV exposure. HLA typing was unavailable for some donors at each locus, so association tests used only the typed subset. Strong co-occurrence of HLA alleles, especially DR and DQ, made assigning TCR associations to individual alleles difficult. In an earlier analysis of about 540 of the donors, most TCR beta V segments were observed in productive rearrangements about 87% or about 30% of the time, broadly matching IMGT annotations. In this cohort, only TCR beta chains were sequenced, and detectable features were limited by the absence of alpha or paired-chain data. A total of about 180 TCR beta chains were listed by the study as associated with cytomegalovirus. A later genetic analysis associated a missense DCLRE1C variant with V-gene and J-gene trimming of TCR beta chains, and an independent cohort replicated the association. Several of the top co-occurrence clusters appeared to be linked to parvovirus B19, influenza, CMV and Epstein-Barr virus, according to a later analysis. According to a later analysis, TCR association rates differed among HLA loci, with DRB1 alleles showing the most associated TCRs and HLA-C alleles showing the fewest. Correlated functional status among segregating V segments might reflect linkage disequilibrium, but an unknown experimental factor could not be ruled out. Most TCR sequences were observed very rarely across donors, whereas some public TCRs were present in many individuals. The only immune exposure information available for the cohort was CMV serostatus. The classifier was reported to diagnose cytomegalovirus status with high specificity and sensitivity in both the original and validation cohorts. In a later analysis, HLA-associated TCR beta chains were found to be more clonally expanded and to have lower generation probabilities than equally common non-associated chains. The presence/absence analyses assumed that sequencing depth was roughly uniform across donors, and that assumption may not be true. A few of the identified cytomegalovirus-associated TCR beta chains were confirmed in vitro to be specific for cytomegalovirus antigens. A further reported finding was that TCR beta sequences accurately predicted the HLA-A and HLA-B alleles for most subjects in the first cohort. In a later analysis, around 17,000 TCR beta sequences were associated with specific HLA alleles at a false discovery rate of 0.05. Some IMGT-functional V segments, including TRBV6-2 and TRBV6-3, could not be distinguished by the 87-base-pair reads and were therefore excluded. A later genetic analysis reported fewer N-insertions in productive TCRs among donors in an Asian-associated ancestry cluster than the approximately 670-donor mean. A cluster of highly shared sequence variants was judged likely to represent a technical artifact of the sequencing pipeline. The authors suggested that the approach could potentially be generalized to other disease states and immunological phenotypes. Some 16 rarely observed V segments, including chromosome 9 orphons, were excluded from the earlier analysis of several hundred of the donors because counts were too low.

In total, approximately 700 healthy bone marrow donors made up the cohort. All cohort members were sampled while nominally healthy, although unrecorded immune exposures were likely present. The donor was CMV seronegative and belonged to the group of under 400 seronegative cohort members. A peripheral blood sample was collected from each donor, and TCR beta sequencing was performed on peripheral blood mononuclear cells. Genomic DNA was extracted from the blood cell samples with the Qiagen DNeasy Blood Extraction Kit. Receptor libraries were prepared by the immunoSEQ multiplex PCR assay. For the multiplex PCR, a mixture combining 60 forward primers for TCR Vbeta segments and 13 reverse primers for TCR Jbeta segments was used. The CDR3 region of rearranged TCR beta genes was amplified from genomic DNA with a multiplex PCR assay. The amplified TCR beta libraries were sequenced on the Illumina HiSeq System as 87-base-pair reads. On the authors' methods: A later analysis tallied 75 million to 95 million unique TCR beta chains across the 650 to 750 repertoires, and some 10 million of those chains were shared by two or more donors. Raw reads were error-corrected and collapsed into unique sequences with a nearest-neighbor algorithm that merged closely related sequences to remove PCR and sequencing errors. To assign V, D and J gene segments, CDR3 sequences were aligned to IMGT reference sequences. For a sequence to be retained, at least a six-nucleotide match to both a V gene segment and a J gene segment was required. Rearrangements were classified as productive when the CDR3 lacked stop codons and remained in frame with V and J, and all other rearrangements were classified as non-productive. CDR3 was defined by IMGT convention, running from the second conserved V-encoded cysteine to the conserved J-encoded phenylalanine. The earlier analysis of fewer than 750 of the donors excluded sequences that lacked an unambiguous match to a single V gene segment. An earlier analysis of approximately 590 of the donors called V segments functional above 56.7% productive rearrangements and segregating when the between-donor standard deviation exceeded 5%. To diagnose cytomegalovirus status from the catalog of TCR beta chain sequences, a statistical classification framework was built. A later analysis assigned V and J genes by comparing TCR nucleotide sequences with IMGT/GENE-DB human TR gene sequences. The TCRdist pipeline was used in a later analysis to assign CDR3 sequences and most-parsimonious VDJ recombination scenarios. In a later analysis, every TCR beta chain was defined by the combination of its CDR3 amino acid sequence and its V-gene family, and reads without a unique V-gene family were dropped. A later analysis removed 592 highly shared, low-generation-probability nucleotide sequences to deal with suspected cross-contamination and a sequencing artifact. A later analysis calculated a clonal expansion index for each public chain from normalized within-repertoire ranks of inferred template counts. A later analysis computed generation probabilities with a VDJ recombination model fitted to out-of-frame rearrangements, and checked the results against IGoR. In a later analysis, TCR-TCR, TCR-HLA and TCR-CMV co-occurrence was scored with hypergeometric tests, and a repertoire-size bias correction was applied to TCR pairs. False discovery rates were estimated in a later analysis by permuting HLA or CMV assignments 20 times. In a later analysis, co-occurring TCRs were grouped using DBSCAN, with TCRdist sequence similarity added in when clustering inside HLA-allele-positive subsets. Repertoires with fewer than 30,000 or more than 120,000 public chains, plus five repertoires with anomalous nucleotide sharing, were excluded from co-occurrence clustering. TCRdb limited this immuneACCESS table to in-frame rearrangements with V and J called. A share of clones is missing; checked studies link under half to unresolved V genes, and the rest is unexplained. The DNA gave D and trimming, while V, J and clone size come from that table. The sample's clone listing holds 120,000 to 150,000 clones. The top ten hold 1.5% to 2% of the sample.

With regard to this clone: The clone's antigen remains unknown.

The CDR3 covers 14 residues, taking in both the cysteine and the phenylalanine. The kept DNA is CDR3 alone, 42 bases in frame from the first base. The V and J ends are trimmed by 5 bases and 2 bases, leaving 12 bases between them. CDR1 and CDR2 are read off the germline V gene as MNHEY and SVGAGI. The source material was PBMCs. This TCR was recovered from a woman aged 45-60 years in good health and CMV-seronegative. The V and J genes are TRBV6-5 and TRBJ2-5, with the D segment identity uncertain. The DNA is as follows: TGTGCCAGCAGTCTCCCCCAGGAACAAGAGACCCAGTACTTC. Translation gives CASSLPQEQETQYF.